This passage covers 29 T cell receptor beta chains from one sample sequenced in a study of Ad26.COV2.S vaccination and SARS-CoV-2 variants. Indicated treatment: roughly 18 received Ad26.COV2.S at low or high dose, single or two shots; five or six received placebo; per-sample allocation not given. It was on day 63 after the first vaccine or placebo injection that samples were taken. The assay was immunoSEQ multiplex PCR, and TCRdb's table has in-frame clones only and misses some. The table includes 300,000 to 350,000 clones, roughly 90% detected once. Sequencing used peripheral blood, obtained in a trial of Ad26.COV2.S vaccine versus placebo. The receptors here all came from a person aged 18-65 years who received the Ad26.COV2.S COVID-19 vaccine or a placebo.

The V and J genes are TRBV6-2 or TRBV6-3 and TRBJ1-1; D is unclear. The CDR3 totals 15 residues. Trimming removed 2 bases from V and 1 base from J, with 11 bases in between. Germline V CDR1 and CDR2: MNHEY, SVGEGT. The CDR3 here is CASSYQLSGNTEAFF. The CDR3 nucleotides read TGTGCCAGCAGTTACCAACTGTCAGGGAACACTGAAGCTTTCTTT.

In regard to this clone: Different DNA sequences within this sample yield the same CDR3. This chain connects TRBV7-2 to TRBJ1-4, with unresolved D. This CDR3 has 14 amino acids. Looked up from germline, CDR1 is SGHTA and CDR2 is FQGNSA. Trimming removed 5 bases at V and 2 bases at J, with 9 bases between. The CDR3 DNA is TGTGCCAGCAGCCCGGGGAGTACTAATGAAAAACTGTTTTTT. This gives the protein CASSPGSTNEKLFF.

The V and J genes are TRBV7-2 and TRBJ1-1, with 9 bases that match TRBD1. With 5 bases clipped from V and 9 bases from J, the junction kept 10 bases outside the gene matches. Germline V gives CDR1 SGHTA, CDR2 FQGNSA. CDR3 length equals 14 residues. The CDR3 loop reads CASSPPEDRGKAFF. DNA for the CDR3: TGTGCCAGCAGCCCCCCCGAGGACAGGGGAAAAGCTTTCTTT.

This CDR3 is CASSLGGQLYEQYV. The CDR3 nucleotides read TGTGCCAGCAGCTTGGGGGGCCAACTCTACGAGCAGTACGTC. The V gene is TRBV5-6, the J gene TRBJ2-7, with D tentatively TRBD1 (5 bases). From germline, CDR1 is SGHDT and CDR2 YYEEEE. The V end was cut by 0 bases, the J end by 3 bases, with 10 bases between. The CDR3 consists of 14 residues.

V gene TRBV5-5 combines with J gene TRBJ1-1; no firm D call. Germline loops: CDR1 SGHKS, CDR2 YYEKEE (reference sequence). This CDR3 has 14 residues. V shed 4 bases and J shed 10 bases, with 20 bases lying between them. The CDR3 bases are TGTGCCAGCAGCAGTGAGGGCGGCGGGCTCGGAGCTTTCTTT. Amino acid sequence: CASSSEGGGLGAFF.

The chain combines TRBV6-5 with TRBJ1-4; D not resolved. The germline gives CDR1 MNHEY, CDR2 SVGAGI. There are 14 residues in the CDR3. Trimming left V 6 bases short and J 0 bases short, with 8 bases between. CDR3 in amino acids: CASSPESTNEKLFF. The CDR3 DNA reads as TGTGCCAGCAGCCCGGAATCAACTAATGAAAAACTGTTTTTT.

The chain links TRBV7-9 to TRBJ1-1; D gene uncertain. Germline values: CDR1 SEHNR, CDR2 FQNEAQ (reference sequence). V was pared by 3 bases and J by 11 bases, with 7 bases between. The CDR3 is 10 residues long. The CDR3: CASSFGRAFF. The CDR3 bases are TGTGCCAGCAGCTTCGGGAGGGCTTTCTTT.

The chain employs TRBV28 and TRBJ1-6; 7 bases agree with TRBD1. The CDR3 is 14 amino acids. The junction had 11 bases not matched to a gene; V was cut back by 8 bases and J by 10 bases. Germline V CDR1 and CDR2: MDHEN, SYDVKM. This CDR3 is CASVGGGGRSPLHF. The CDR3 coding sequence is TGTGCCAGCGTAGGGGGCGGGGGAAGATCACCCCTCCACTTT. The whole variable domain, remainder taken from reference TRBV28 and TRBJ1-6, is DVKVTQSSRYLVKRTGEKVFLECVQDMDHENMFWYRQDPGLGLRLIYFSYDVKMKEKGDIPEGYSVSREKKERFSLILESASTNQTSMYLCASVGGGGRSPLHFGNGTRLTVT.

The gene calls are TRBV27 and TRBJ2-7, with D perhaps assigned TRBD1 or TRBD2 (5 bases each). Germline lookup yields CDR1 MNHEY and CDR2 SMNVEV (reference sequence). The V end was cut by 4 bases, the J end by 0 bases, with 13 bases between. This CDR3 has 15 amino acids. Here the CDR3 reads CASSWGRVSSYEQYF. The CDR3 DNA reads as TGTGCCAGCAGTTGGGGACGGGTGAGCTCCTACGAGCAGTACTTC.

The V gene is TRBV19, the J gene TRBJ2-5; 8 nucleotides match TRBD2. The junction had 15 bases not matched to a gene; V was cut back by 7 bases and J by 5 bases. This CDR3 has 16 amino acids. Germline V gene data show CDR1 as LNHDA and CDR2 as SQIVND (reference sequence). CDR3 sequence reads: CASNTAGTRGVETQYF. CDR3 bases: TGTGCCAGTAACACGGCCGGGACTAGGGGTGTGGAGACCCAGTACTTC.

The rearrangement joins TRBV9 to TRBJ1-1; D might be TRBD1 (5 bases). Germline loops: CDR1 SGDLS, CDR2 YYNGEE. The V end lost 3 bases, the J end lost 0 bases, and 12 bases lay between the germline ends. This CDR3 is built from 15 residues. The CDR3 DNA reads TGTGCCAGCAGCGCCGACAGCGGAATGAACACTGAAGCTTTCTTT. Protein product: CASSADSGMNTEAFF.

The chain has TRBV7-2 and TRBJ1-1; possibly TRBD1 for D (6 bases). The V gene's germline CDR1 is SGHTA and CDR2 FQGNSA. Trimming took off 7 bases at V and 11 bases at J, with 20 bases between the two ends. This CDR3 is built from 13 residues. This chain's CDR3 is CASTTYRADRAFF. Written as DNA, the CDR3 is TGTGCCAGCACCACTTACAGGGCCGACAGGGCTTTCTTT.

This clone was seen repeatedly, ten times or more. The V and J genes are TRBV6-2 or TRBV6-3 and TRBJ2-3; 10 bases line up with TRBD2. The CDR3 is made up of 14 amino acids. CDR1 is MNHEY, CDR2 SVGEGT, per germline. The J segment lost 3 bases and the V segment lost 7 bases, leaving 4 bases of the junction unmatched. The DNA of the CDR3 is TGTGCCAGCACCCCGGGACTAGCGACAGATACGCAGTATTTT. The encoded protein is CASTPGLATDTQYF.

The chain joins TRBV24-1 to TRBJ2-5; 7 bases fit TRBD2. Unmatched junction bases numbered 8, after V lost 4 bases and J lost 1 base. The CDR3 has 16 amino acids. Per germline, CDR1 KGHDR and CDR2 SFDVKD. Here the CDR3 DNA reads TGTGCCACCAGTGACGGGAGGCCCCCCACCCAAGAGACCCAGTACTTC. It codes for CATSDGRPPTQETQYF.

This sequence joins TRBV19 and TRBJ1-5; 11 bases agree with TRBD1. Germline assignment: CDR1 LNHDA and CDR2 SQIVND (reference sequence). V lost 8 bases to trimming and J lost 4 bases; unmatched junction nucleotides: 4. The CDR3 is 14 amino acids. CDR3 sequence: CASPDRGQNQPQHF. CDR3 coding DNA: TGTGCCAGTCCGGACAGGGGGCAAAATCAGCCCCAGCATTTT.

The chain recombines TRBV4-3 with TRBJ1-1; 7 bases map to TRBD1. Looked up from germline, CDR1 is LGHNA and CDR2 is YSLEER. Trimming took 4 bases from V and 5 from J; bases not matched to a gene: 7. This CDR3 is built from 14 residues. CDR3 sequence (DNA): TGCGCCAGCAGCCGGTATCAGGGGGAAACTGAAGCTTTCTTT. Protein sequence: CASSRYQGETEAFF.

The chain uses TRBV7-3 and TRBJ2-3; unclear D gene. This CDR3 is 14 amino acids long. Germline V gene data show CDR1 as SGHTA and CDR2 as FQGTGA. With 5 bases removed from V and 1 base from J, the gap between germline ends came to 10 bases. CDR3 in DNA: TGTGCCAGCAGCCTTAATCCAGGCACAGATACGCAGTATTTT. The encoded protein is CASSLNPGTDTQYF.

This chain connects TRBV11-1 to TRBJ2-5; 10 bases line up with TRBD2. V gave up 2 bases and J gave up 4 bases; unmatched junction bases: 7. Germline assignment: CDR1 SGHAT and CDR2 FQDESV (reference sequence). This CDR3 has 16 amino acids. Here the CDR3 reads CASSLLAGGSGETQYF. The CDR3 bases are TGTGCCAGCAGCTTATTAGCGGGAGGTAGTGGAGAGACCCAGTACTTC.

The chain carries TRBV7-6 and TRBJ2-1, with a possible D match to TRBD2 (6 bases). The CDR3 totals 13 residues. Trimming took 5 bases from V and 9 from J, leaving 14 bases between them. The germline CDR1 and CDR2 sequences are SGHVS and FNYEAQ. The CDR3 DNA is TGTGCCAGCAGCCTTGGTGAGGGAGGTGAGCAGTTCTTC. Protein sequence: CASSLGEGGEQFF.

CDR3 sequence: CASSLSPDRVNYGYTF. The CDR3 coding sequence is TGTGCCAGCAGCTTAAGCCCGGACAGGGTTAACTATGGCTACACCTTC. The chain is built from TRBV11-2 and TRBJ1-2, with 8 positions matching TRBD1. This CDR3 is 16 amino acids long. V was clipped by 2 bases and J by 1 base; unmatched bases: 6. Per the germline V gene, CDR1 is SGHAT and CDR2 is FQNNGV.

CDR3 coding DNA: TGTGCCAGAAGCTTATCTAGAGGGGGCTCCGGGGAGCTGTTTTTT. This sequence encodes CARSLSRGGSGELFF. The V gene is TRBV5-3, the J gene TRBJ2-2; 7 bases align to TRBD1. TRBV5-3 counts as an open reading frame of uncertain function. The CDR3 loop spans 15 amino acids. V shed 2 bases and J 6 bases; nucleotides not matched to a gene: 7.

The chain is built from TRBV28 and TRBJ1-4; D possibly corresponds to TRBD1 (6 bases). Germline CDR1 is MDHEN and CDR2 is SYDVKM. This CDR3 contains 13 residues. V lost 2 bases, J lost 8 bases, and 9 bases lay in between. The DNA of the CDR3 is TGTGCCAGCAGTTTACAGGGGAGCGAAAAACTGTTTTTT. Its translation: CASSLQGSEKLFF.

This clone is a singleton in its sample. The chain uses TRBV18 and TRBJ1-2; no firm D call. Germline V gene sequence: CDR1 KGHSH, CDR2 LQKENI. The V and J ends lost 2 bases and 8 bases respectively, with 18 bases between them. This CDR3 has 15 amino acids. DNA of the CDR3: TGTGCCAGCTCACCATCCCAACTTAATTCGGAGGGCTACACCTTC. It is translated as CASSPSQLNSEGYTF.

The gene calls are TRBV5-4 and TRBJ1-1; possibly TRBD1 for D (6 bases). CDR1 and CDR2 (germline): SGHNT, YYREEE (reference sequence). CDR3 size: 17 residues. V was clipped by 2 bases and J by 1 base, with 18 bases between them. The DNA of the CDR3 is TGTGCCAGCAGCTTAATTCTGGTGACGGGGGCGAACACTGAAGCTTTCTTT. It translates to CASSLILVTGANTEAFF.

The rearrangement uses TRBV6-2 or TRBV6-3 and TRBJ1-1; D call uncertain. V lost 2 bases and J lost 5, with 9 bases in between. The germline V gene has CDR1 MNHEY and CDR2 SVGEGT. This CDR3 contains 13 residues. CDR3 amino acids: CASSYGGWTEAFF. CDR3 coding DNA: TGTGCCAGCAGTTACGGTGGGTGGACTGAAGCTTTCTTT.

The chain is built from TRBV6-4 and TRBJ2-3; D possibly uses TRBD1 or TRBD2 (5 bases each). The ends were cut back, 4 bases at V and 2 bases at J, with 10 bases in the middle. There are 14 residues in the CDR3. In germline, CDR1 is MRHNA, CDR2 SNTAGT. CDR3 nucleotide sequence: TGTGCCAGCAGTGTTGGGGGAGCCACAGATACGCAGTATTTT. It encodes CASSVGGATDTQYF.

The chain links TRBV18 to TRBJ2-7, with 9 bases lining up with TRBD1. The CDR3 is made up of 17 amino acids. V was clipped by 0 bases and J by 0 bases; unmatched bases: 6. Germline V gene data show CDR1 as KGHSH and CDR2 as LQKENI. The CDR3 reads CASSPPVGTGSSYEQYF. CDR3 in DNA: TGTGCCAGCTCACCACCGGTTGGGACAGGGAGCTCCTACGAGCAGTACTTC. Filled out from reference TRBV18 and TRBJ2-7, the complete variable domain reads NAGVMQNPRHLVRRRGQEARLRCSPMKGHSHVYWYRQLPEEGLKFMVYLQKENIIDESGMPKERFSAEFPKEGPSILRIQQVVRGDSAAYFCASSPPVGTGSSYEQYFGPGTRLTVT.

This clone was recorded once. The chain carries TRBV11-2 and TRBJ2-1; D may correspond to TRBD1 or TRBD2 (5 bases each). V gave up 4 bases and J gave up 6 bases, with 19 bases separating them. The CDR3 runs 16 residues. The germline V gene has CDR1 SGHAT and CDR2 FQNNGV. CDR3 bases: TGTGCCAGCAGCTCCCCTCGGTTGGGACCCAGCAATGAGCAGTTCTTC. Protein sequence: CASSSPRLGPSNEQFF.

The table lists this clone with a count of one. The chain uses TRBV18 and TRBJ1-1; possibly TRBD1 for D (6 bases). The CDR3 totals 16 residues. Trimming shortened V by 0 bases and J by 1 base, and 12 bases separated the two germline ends. Germline assignment: CDR1 KGHSH and CDR2 LQKENI. The CDR3 DNA follows: TGTGCCAGCTCACCACCTAACGCGGGACAGAACACTGAAGCTTTCTTT. Amino acids: CASSPPNAGQNTEAFF. Supplemented by reference TRBV18 and TRBJ1-1, the full variable domain reads NAGVMQNPRHLVRRRGQEARLRCSPMKGHSHVYWYRQLPEEGLKFMVYLQKENIIDESGMPKERFSAEFPKEGPSILRIQQVVRGDSAAYFCASSPPNAGQNTEAFFGQGTRLTVV.